The 29 T cell receptor beta chains below were found in one sample sequenced in a study of beta chain features in type 1 diabetes. The entirety of the isolated RNA underwent reverse transcription, so expressed TCRB transcripts were sequenced. Sequencing was performed with immunoSEQ multiplex PCR; in TCRdb, only in-frame clones are kept and a portion is missing. The top ten clones hold under 0.045% of a sample with 200,000 to 250,000 clones, 9.6% of them seen once. The specimen was naive CD4+ T cells from blood. These receptors came from a young woman in good health.

This clone was counted a few times. The J gene is TRBJ1-6, the V gene TRBV6-6; D is perhaps TRBD1 (6 bases). This CDR3 has 16 amino acids. CDR1 MNHNY and CDR2 SVGAGI come from the germline V gene (reference sequence). The V gene lost 7 bases and the J gene lost 8 bases, with 21 bases spanning the gap. The CDR3 loop reads CASIDKVTGKDSPLHF. As DNA, the CDR3 is TGTGCCAGCATCGACAAGGTCACAGGGAAAGATTCACCCCTCCACTTT.

The chain has TRBV11-2 and TRBJ2-5; a possible D gene is TRBD2 (6 bases). The CDR3 runs 14 residues. Trimming took off 3 bases at V and 3 bases at J, with 11 bases between the two ends. Germline lookup yields CDR1 SGHAT and CDR2 FQNNGV. The CDR3 here is CASSFPGGKETQYF. The CDR3 nucleotides are TGTGCCAGCAGCTTTCCCGGCGGGAAAGAGACCCAGTACTTC.

The J gene is TRBJ2-5, the V gene TRBV11-2; 7 nucleotides match TRBD1. CDR3 size: 13 residues. Germline lookup yields CDR1 SGHAT and CDR2 FQNNGV. V lost 4 bases and J lost 5; bases outside the gene matches: 4. In nucleotides, the CDR3 is TGTGCCAGCAGCTCGGGACAGCGGGAGACCCAGTACTTC. This sequence encodes CASSSGQRETQYF.

This clone has more than one count but fewer than ten. V gene TRBV19 combines with J gene TRBJ1-6, with unresolved D. The CDR3 is 15 amino acids. Germline lookup yields CDR1 LNHDA and CDR2 SQIVND (reference sequence). The V gene lost 4 bases and the J gene lost 8 bases, with 15 bases spanning the gap. The CDR3 DNA follows: TGTGCCAGTAGTACCTCATCTTCTACCCATTCACCCCTCCACTTT. It is translated as CASSTSSSTHSPLHF.

The CDR3 spells CASSETRVQPQHF. CDR3 DNA: TGCGCCAGCAGTGAGACGAGGGTCCAGCCCCAGCATTTT. The V call is TRBV10-2, the J call TRBJ1-5, with D unclear. The germline V gene has CDR1 WSHSY and CDR2 SAAADI. Trimming took off 2 bases at V and 7 bases at J, with 9 bases between the two ends. This CDR3 is 13 amino acids long.

This chain connects TRBV18 to TRBJ1-2, with no clear D. From germline, CDR1 is KGHSH and CDR2 LQKENI. Trimming took off 2 bases at V and 2 bases at J, with 6 bases between the two ends. CDR3 size: 13 residues. This CDR3 is CASSPERNYGYTF. CDR3 nucleotide sequence: TGTGCCAGCTCACCAGAGAGGAACTATGGCTACACCTTC.

The V and J genes are TRBV5-1 and TRBJ2-3; D is unclear. The germline V and J ends were trimmed by 0 bases and 2 bases, with 7 bases remaining between them. The CDR3 spans 14 residues. The germline V gene encodes CDR1 SGHRS and CDR2 YFSETQ. DNA of the CDR3: TGCGCCAGCAGCTTGGCACAACCCACAGATACGCAGTATTTT. Its protein is CASSLAQPTDTQYF.

The chain has TRBV28 and TRBJ2-7; D call uncertain. The V and J ends lost 2 bases and 1 base respectively, with 6 bases between them. CDR3 size: 13 residues. Germline V gene data show CDR1 as MDHEN and CDR2 as SYDVKM. CDR3 bases: TGTGCCAGCAGTTTAACTTCGTCCTACGAGCAGTACTTC. Translating gives CASSLTSSYEQYF.

CDR3 region: CSAPQSTDTQYF. The CDR3, as DNA: TGCAGCGCGCCCCAGAGCACAGATACGCAGTATTTT. This chain links TRBV29-1 with TRBJ2-3; D ambiguous. V lost 7 bases and J 0 bases, leaving 8 bases between the germline ends. Germline CDR1 is SQVTM and CDR2 is ANQGSEA. The CDR3 runs to 12 residues.

This clone was seen a handful of times. This chain links TRBV18 with TRBJ1-1; D is ambiguous. This CDR3 is 15 amino acids long. Looked up from germline, CDR1 is KGHSH and CDR2 is LQKENI. V was clipped by 4 bases and J by 0 bases, with 12 bases between them. The CDR3 coding sequence is TGTGCCAGCTCACAACCACAGATCATGAACACTGAAGCTTTCTTT. Translation: CASSQPQIMNTEAFF.

This sequence joins TRBV18 and TRBJ2-5; D is ambiguous. The CDR3 is made up of 12 amino acids. Germline V gene sequence: CDR1 KGHSH, CDR2 LQKENI. V gave up 4 bases and J gave up 5 bases, with 8 bases separating them. CDR3 sequence reads: CASSLTGETQYF. In nucleotides, the CDR3 is TGTGCCAGCTCACTCACCGGGGAGACCCAGTACTTC.

In DNA form, the CDR3 reads TGTGCCAGCAGCGTATCCGGGAGCACCTACAATGAGCAGTTCTTC. As protein: CASSVSGSTYNEQFF. The rearrangement links TRBV9 to TRBJ2-1; weak D call: TRBD2 (6 bases). The V and J ends lost 1 base and 2 bases respectively, with 10 bases between them. Germline V CDR1 and CDR2: SGDLS, YYNGEE. This CDR3 spans 15 amino acids.

This clone turned up a few times. The chain has TRBV5-1 and TRBJ2-2; D is perhaps TRBD2 (5 bases). Trimming took off 4 bases at V and 5 bases at J, with 15 bases between the two ends. This CDR3 comprises 15 residues. CDR1 is SGHRS and CDR2 is YFSETQ in the germline V gene. In DNA form, the CDR3 reads TGCGCCAGCAGCACTTCGGGATTCCCGACCGGGGAGCTGTTTTTT. It encodes CASSTSGFPTGELFF.

Only a few counts were recorded for this clone. This sequence joins TRBV5-4 and TRBJ2-5, with 9 bases matching TRBD1. The CDR3 totals 13 residues. The V gene's germline CDR1 is SGHNT and CDR2 YYREEE (reference sequence). J lost 6 bases, V lost 4 bases, and 4 bases had no gene match. CDR3 nucleotide sequence: TGTGCCAGCAGCGGACAGGGGCGGCAGACCCAGTACTTC. Translation: CASSGQGRQTQYF.

This clone has only a few counts. CDR3 bases: TGTGCCAGCAGTTTCGGGGGGATGAACACTGAAGCTTTCTTT. Residues: CASSFGGMNTEAFF. V is TRBV6-5 and J is TRBJ1-1; perhaps TRBD1 as D (5 bases). Per the germline V gene, CDR1 is MNHEY and CDR2 is SVGAGI. V dropped 4 bases and J dropped 0 bases, with 9 bases sitting between them. This CDR3 comprises 14 residues.

This clone was seen only a few times. This chain uses TRBV5-5 with TRBJ2-7; 10 bases map to TRBD1. CDR3 length: 14 amino acids. With V trimmed by 4 bases and J by 3 bases, 4 bases remained unmatched. Germline V lookup: CDR1 SGHKS, CDR2 YYEKEE (reference sequence). CDR3 bases: TGTGCCAGCAGCCCCGGGACAGGGGTCTACGAGCAGTACTTC. Its translation: CASSPGTGVYEQYF.

The gene calls are TRBV6-4 and TRBJ2-3, with 8 bases matching TRBD1. Trimming at V came to 3 bases and at J to 5 bases, leaving 7 bases not matched to a gene. The CDR3 has 15 amino acids. In germline, CDR1 is MRHNA, CDR2 SNTAGT. CDR3 DNA sequence: TGTGCCAGCAGTGAGCAGGGGGCGCTTGGAGATACGCAGTATTTT. Residues: CASSEQGALGDTQYF.

V and J are TRBV5-5 and TRBJ1-1; 9 nucleotides agree with TRBD1. The ends lost 4 bases at V and 7 bases at J; junction bases unmatched: 11. CDR1 is SGHKS, CDR2 YYEKEE, per germline (reference sequence). CDR3 length: 15 amino acids. CDR3 protein: CASSRPGQGAGEAFF. The CDR3 DNA reads TGTGCCAGCAGCCGCCCGGGACAGGGAGCTGGTGAAGCTTTCTTT.

This clone was seen a handful of times. The chain uses TRBV7-9 and TRBJ1-1; D is ambiguous. The CDR3 has 15 amino acids. Per germline, CDR1 SEHNR and CDR2 FQNEAQ (reference sequence). Trimming stripped 5 bases from V and 3 bases from J, with 16 bases between. CDR3 region: CASSPHSGGDTEAFF. Here the CDR3 DNA reads TGTGCCAGCAGCCCCCATTCGGGCGGGGACACTGAAGCTTTCTTT.

This clone has just a few counts. The chain is built from TRBV19 and TRBJ2-7; 8 nucleotides agree with TRBD2. The CDR3 has 13 residues. After removal of 5 bases from V and 3 bases from J, the junction contained 3 bases not matched to a gene. The germline V gene encodes CDR1 LNHDA and CDR2 SQIVND (reference sequence). The CDR3 sequence is CASSRLANYEQYF. Here the CDR3 DNA reads TGTGCCAGTAGTCGACTAGCGAACTACGAGCAGTACTTC.

This chain joins TRBV15 and TRBJ2-7; 8 bases are a match to TRBD1. V gave up 1 base and J gave up 0 bases; unmatched junction bases: 5. CDR1 LNHNV and CDR2 YYDKDF come from the germline V gene (reference sequence). This CDR3 region has 16 residues. The CDR3 loop is CATSRAGGDYSYEQYF. The CDR3 bases are TGTGCCACCAGCAGAGCAGGGGGCGATTACTCCTACGAGCAGTACTTC.

In its sample, this clone was seen a few times. The chain joins TRBV7-8 to TRBJ1-5, with a possible D match to TRBD1 (6 bases). The CDR3 loop spans 15 amino acids. V was pared by 8 bases and J by 9 bases, with 23 bases between. The germline V gene encodes CDR1 SGHVS and CDR2 FQNEAQ. The CDR3 spells CASGLDRLLSRPQHF. CDR3 coding DNA: TGTGCCAGCGGCCTAGACAGGCTTTTATCTCGGCCCCAGCATTTT.

The chain joins TRBV10-3 to TRBJ2-5; tentatively, D is TRBD1 (6 bases). V lost 8 bases to trimming and J lost 5 bases, with 18 bases between them. CDR1 ENHRY and CDR2 SYGVKD come from the germline V gene. This CDR3 region has 14 residues. CDR3 in amino acids: CAISLRTGMETQYF. CDR3 DNA: TGTGCCATCTCCTTAAGAACAGGGATGGAGACCCAGTACTTC.

This clone has a handful of counts. The chain recombines TRBV6-5 with TRBJ2-5; 10 nucleotides line up with TRBD2. CDR1 is MNHEY, CDR2 SVGAGI, per germline. J lost 5 bases, V lost 1 base, and 7 bases had no gene match. The CDR3 has 16 residues. CDR3 bases: TGTGCCAGCAGTTACTTAGCTAGCGGGAGCAGGGAGACCCAGTACTTC. Residues: CASSYLASGSRETQYF.

This clone appeared a few times. This rearrangement joins TRBV18 to TRBJ2-3; D may be TRBD2 (6 bases). This CDR3 is built from 15 residues. The germline V and J ends were trimmed by 2 bases and 1 base, with 10 bases remaining between them. Germline assignment: CDR1 KGHSH and CDR2 LQKENI. The DNA for the CDR3 is TGTGCCAGCTCACCAGTTGGGGAGGGCACAGATACGCAGTATTTT. It translates to CASSPVGEGTDTQYF.

This clone has only a few counts. This chain joins TRBV9 and TRBJ1-1, with D hard to call. The germline V gene has CDR1 SGDLS and CDR2 YYNGEE. V gave up 0 bases and J gave up 0 bases, with 12 bases separating them. The CDR3 is 16 residues long. As DNA, the CDR3 is TGTGCCAGCAGCGTAGGCGCAGACTCAATGAACACTGAAGCTTTCTTT. Its translation is CASSVGADSMNTEAFF.

The chain uses TRBV29-1 and TRBJ1-5; TRBD1 agrees at 10 bases. Germline CDR1 SQVTM, CDR2 ANQGSEA. The J segment lost 6 bases and the V segment lost 6 bases, leaving 5 bases of the junction unmatched. This CDR3 is built from 13 residues. CDR3 region: CSVLDRGTQPQHF. Here the CDR3 DNA reads TGCAGCGTGTTGGACAGGGGGACTCAGCCCCAGCATTTT.

This clone has a handful of counts. The rearrangement joins TRBV5-1 to TRBJ1-5, with TRBD1 as a possible D gene (5 bases). The CDR3 consists of 14 residues. CDR1 is SGHRS, CDR2 YFSETQ, per germline. Between the trimmed V and J ends, which lost 0 bases and 6 bases, there was a span of 10 bases. In DNA form, the CDR3 reads TGCGCCAGCAGCTTGGCCGGGGGGGTTCAGCCCCAGCATTTT. Translating gives CASSLAGGVQPQHF.

This sequence joins TRBV6-1 and TRBJ2-7; TRBD2 aligns across 9 bases. Losses at the gene ends were 6 bases for V and 7 bases for J; bases not matched to a gene: 13. The germline gives CDR1 MNHNS, CDR2 SASEGT. The CDR3 contains 15 residues. CDR3 in amino acids: CASSEAGTSFWEQYF. For the CDR3, the DNA is TGTGCCAGCAGCGAGGCCGGGACTAGCTTCTGGGAGCAGTACTTC.